Each of the 13 T cell receptor beta chains below was sequenced from the same sample in a study of T cell repertoires in cytomegalovirus infection. TCRdb independently ran MiXCR on the reads; one entry per CDR3 protein. The profile shows about 190,000 distinct CDR3 sequences, under 30% of them singletons. Sequencing was performed on PBMCs. Every receptor here comes from a human donor in good health (CMV status not recorded). Some clones in this sample may be carry-over from other donors' samples.

The J gene is TRBJ1-5, the V gene TRBV2, with a weak D call TRBD1 (5 bases). There are 14 residues in the CDR3. Germline lookup yields CDR1 SNHLY and CDR2 FYNNEI. Trimming shortened V by 1 base and J by 6 bases, and 10 bases separated the two germline ends. CDR3 amino acids: CASSEGGGFQPQHF. The CDR3, as DNA: TGTGCCAGCAGTGAAGGGGGGGGGTTTCAGCCCCAGCATTTT.

This clonotype was seen a few times. The chain couples TRBV12-3 or TRBV12-4 to TRBJ2-1; TRBD2 aligns across 12 bases. Germline trimming cut 1 base from V and 6 bases from J; bases unmatched to any gene: 22. The CDR3 extends over 22 amino acids. CDR3 bases: TGTGCCAGCAGTTTAGTTATCCGGGCCGCTCTAGCGGGGGGGCCGCCCGTCAATGAGCAGTTCTTC. This codes for CASSLVIRAALAGGPPVNEQFF.

The gene calls are TRBV4-2 and TRBJ2-7; 8 bases map to TRBD2. V gave up 4 bases and J gave up 2 bases; unmatched junction bases: 10. CDR3 size: 16 residues. Germline V CDR1 and CDR2: LGHNA, YNFKEQ. The CDR3 sequence: CASSLTAGVTTYEQYF. CDR3 bases: TGTGCCAGCAGCCTTACAGCGGGAGTTACAACCTACGAGCAGTACTTC.

This chain uses TRBV5-6 with TRBJ1-1; 7 bases map to TRBD1. V shed 3 bases and J 11 bases; nucleotides not matched to a gene: 16. The length of the CDR3 is 15 residues. CDR1 and CDR2 (germline): SGHDT, YYEEEE. The CDR3 nucleotides read TGTGCCAGCAGCTCCTCAGGCAGGCTCGGGACAGATGCTTTCTTT. Translated: CASSSSGRLGTDAFF.

This clonotype was counted a few times. CDR3 coding DNA: TGTGCCAGCAGCTTAGGGGGGGGGGCCAACGAGCAGTACTTC. Protein sequence: CASSLGGGANEQYF. V gene TRBV11-2 combines with J gene TRBJ2-7; D perhaps matches TRBD2 (7 bases). Germline CDR1 SGHAT, CDR2 FQNNGV. This CDR3 is 14 amino acids long. The V and J ends lost 1 base and 5 bases respectively, with 12 bases between them.

There are many counts of this clonotype. This chain uses TRBV7-8 with TRBJ1-4, with TRBD1 identical over 10 bases. The junction had 4 bases not matched to a gene; V was cut back by 3 bases and J by 6 bases. Germline lookup yields CDR1 SGHVS and CDR2 FQNEAQ. This CDR3 contains 15 residues. The CDR3 nucleotides are TGTGCCAGCAGCTTGACAGGGGGCGCGGATGAAAAACTGTTTTTT. This gives the protein CASSLTGGADEKLFF.

This clonotype was seen ten or more times. The rearrangement uses TRBV7-2 and TRBJ2-2, with TRBD1 matching over 10 bases. Germline-derived CDR1 and CDR2 are SGHTA and FQGNSA. Trimming removed 5 bases from V and 5 bases from J; junction bases left unmatched: 8. The CDR3 is made up of 16 amino acids. The DNA of the CDR3 is TGTGCCAGCAGCCCCAGGGACAGGGGAGAAACCGGGGAGCTGTTTTTT. It encodes CASSPRDRGETGELFF.

The V gene is TRBV6-2 or TRBV6-3, the J gene TRBJ1-1; D ambiguous. V dropped 0 bases and J dropped 0 bases, with 8 bases sitting between them. CDR3 length: 15 residues. Germline CDR1 is MNHEY and CDR2 is SVGEGT. CDR3 in DNA: TGTGCCAGCAGTTACTCCGCCCAAGTGAACACTGAAGCTTTCTTT. Its translation: CASSYSAQVNTEAFF.

CDR3 protein: CASSLDRVGYGYTF. The CDR3 DNA is TGTGCCAGCAGTTTGGACAGGGTCGGCTATGGCTACACCTTC. The gene calls are TRBV11-2 and TRBJ1-2; 8 nucleotides match TRBD1. V gave up 6 bases and J gave up 4 bases; unmatched junction bases: 7. The CDR3 totals 14 residues. Germline CDR1 is SGHAT and CDR2 is FQNNGV.

A note on this clonotype: A junction end diverges from the germline sequence, so it may reflect a read error. The chain is built from TRBV5-3 and TRBJ1-1; D is unresolved. TRBV5-3 is flagged as an ORF with uncertain function. The CDR3 runs 18 residues. CDR3 nucleotide sequence: TGTGCCAGCAGCTTTGAACCATCGTCCGGACGAAGGAACACTGAAGCTTTCTTT. It translates to CASSFEPSSGRRNTEAFF.

The gene calls are TRBV6-1 and TRBJ2-3, with D possibly matching TRBD2 (5 bases). CDR1 is MNHNS, CDR2 SASEGT, per germline. Trimming removed 7 bases from V and 6 bases from J, with 8 bases in between. The CDR3 runs to 11 residues. The CDR3 loop reads CASTRGDTQYF. DNA for the CDR3: TGTGCCAGCACCCGCGGGGATACGCAGTATTTT.

The genes are TRBV6-1 and TRBJ1-5; D may be TRBD1 (5 bases). The CDR3 length is 15 residues. V lost 5 bases and J 1 base, leaving 12 bases between the germline ends. Germline CDR1 and CDR2: MNHNS and SASEGT. DNA for the CDR3: TGTGCCAGCAGTCCCCGGGACGGAAGCAATCAGCCCCAGCATTTT. Translating gives CASSPRDGSNQPQHF.

J is TRBJ1-2 and V is TRBV19, with D perhaps TRBD1 (6 bases). The V gene's germline CDR1 is LNHDA and CDR2 SQIVND (reference sequence). Trimming took 4 bases from V and 7 from J, leaving 13 bases between them. The CDR3 consists of 13 residues. The chain's CDR3 is CASSRGHEPGYTF. The CDR3 nucleotides read TGTGCCAGTAGTAGGGGACACGAGCCTGGCTACACCTTC.